Presented here are 19 T cell receptor beta chains from one specimen sequenced in a study of T-cell reconstitution after alpha-beta-depleted transplantation in children. Preparation of the TCRbeta library was carried out with unique molecular identifiers. TCRdb re-called the PCR reads with MiXCR, one entry per CDR3 protein. This sample has 140,000 to 150,000 distinct CDR3 sequences; around 8.8% occur once, and the top ten carry around a sixth. The sequencing used PBMCs, mostly from graft donor cells, collected 180 days after TCRalphabeta/CD19-depleted stem cell transplant. Receptors originate from a female patient aged 2 to 10 who had a stem cell transplant for congenital amegakaryocytic thrombocytopenia, so the T cells may come from the graft donor.

This clonotype was seen ten or more times. CDR3 sequence: CASSITSGRAYNEQFF. The CDR3 DNA follows: TGTGCCAGCAGTATTACTAGCGGGAGGGCCTACAATGAGCAGTTCTTC. J is TRBJ2-1 and V is TRBV12-3 or TRBV12-4, with TRBD2 matching 13 bases. The trim removed 5 bases at V and 2 bases at J, leaving 3 bases unmatched. This CDR3 is 16 amino acids long.

This clonotype was detected ten times or more. The chain is built from TRBV20-1 and TRBJ2-3; 8 bases line up with TRBD1. J was trimmed by 4 bases and V by 0 bases; bases with no gene match: 15. The CDR3 has 18 residues. Germline CDR1 reads DFQATT; CDR2 reads SNEGSKA (reference sequence). CDR3 nucleotides: TGCAGTGCTAGAGACCTCTTTAAACAGGGGGTTAAGGCAGATACGCAGTATTTT. Translation: CSARDLFKQGVKADTQYF.

This clonotype was counted many times. The CDR3 DNA reads TGCGCCAGCAGCTCAGCTACAGGGGACACCGGGGAGCTGTTTTTT. Protein sequence: CASSSATGDTGELFF. This chain uses TRBV5-1 with TRBJ2-2; 7 bases align to TRBD1. This CDR3 has 15 amino acids. Germline V lookup: CDR1 SGHRS, CDR2 YFSETQ. Unmatched junction bases numbered 5, after V lost 3 bases and J lost 3 bases.

This clonotype was detected many times. The V gene is TRBV20-1, the J gene TRBJ2-7, with 7 bases matching TRBD1. The J segment lost 3 bases and the V segment lost 5 bases, leaving 4 bases of the junction unmatched. The CDR3 has 12 amino acids. The germline CDR1 and CDR2 sequences are DFQATT and SNEGSKA (reference sequence). The CDR3 coding sequence is TGCAGTGCTGGCAGGGGGAACTACGAGCAGTACTTC. Protein product: CSAGRGNYEQYF.

As to this clonotype: A much larger clone differs by one base, so this may be a read error. The V gene is TRBV12-3 or TRBV12-4, the J gene TRBJ2-5; D not certain. This CDR3 has 13 amino acids. Trimming stripped 3 bases from V and 7 bases from J, with 12 bases between. The CDR3 nucleotides are TGTGCCAGCAGTTTTGTACTACTTGGGACCCAGTACTTC. Translation: CASSFVLLGTQYF.

This clonotype was detected many times. The rearrangement joins TRBV4-2 to TRBJ1-2; TRBD1 is a possible D gene (5 bases). Deletions cut 4 bases from V and 8 bases from J, with 14 bases between. This CDR3 spans 13 amino acids. Germline CDR1 is LGHNA and CDR2 is YNFKEQ. This CDR3 is CASSLGTSGGYTF. In DNA form, the CDR3 reads TGTGCCAGCAGCCTCGGGACGAGCGGAGGCTACACCTTC.

This clonotype was recorded many times. The chain uses TRBV20-1 and TRBJ1-5; no definite D call. Germline V lookup: CDR1 DFQATT, CDR2 SNEGSKA (reference sequence). Trimming left V 6 bases short and J 0 bases short, with 15 bases between. This CDR3 region has 15 residues. The CDR3 region is CSATQEEYSNQPQHF. The CDR3 DNA is TGCAGTGCCACCCAGGAGGAGTATAGCAATCAGCCCCAGCATTTT.

This clonotype occurred many times. The V gene is TRBV12-3 or TRBV12-4, the J gene TRBJ2-1, with 11 nucleotides matching TRBD2. The CDR3 length is 16 residues. The ends lost 1 base at V and 7 bases at J; junction bases unmatched: 6. The CDR3 spells CASSLGTGLAANEQFF. The CDR3 DNA is TGTGCCAGCAGTTTAGGAACGGGACTAGCGGCTAATGAGCAGTTCTTC.

This clonotype has a count of ten or more. The rearrangement links TRBV20-1 to TRBJ2-1; D gene uncertain. CDR1 DFQATT and CDR2 SNEGSKA come from the germline V gene (reference sequence). The V and J ends lost 5 bases and 2 bases respectively, with 7 bases between them. This CDR3 contains 12 residues. The CDR3, as DNA: TGCAGTGCTGGTAGGGCCTACAATGAGCAGTTCTTC. Translation: CSAGRAYNEQFF.

This clonotype was observed many times. V and J are TRBV13 and TRBJ1-2; TRBD1 agrees at 10 bases. Germline V CDR1 and CDR2: PRHDT, FYEKMQ (reference sequence). Trimming cost V 9 bases and J 8 bases; bases outside gene matches: 6. This CDR3 is built from 12 residues. Written as DNA, the CDR3 is TGTGCCAGTGACAGGGGGCAATCAGGCTACACCTTC. It is translated as CASDRGQSGYTF.

This clonotype was observed many times. CDR3 in amino acids: CASSSGQGRETQYF. The DNA of the CDR3 is TGTGCCAGCAGCTCAGGACAGGGTCGGGAGACCCAGTACTTC. V usage is TRBV5-5 and J usage is TRBJ2-5; 8 positions agree with TRBD1. The CDR3 spans 14 residues. Germline V gene sequence: CDR1 SGHKS, CDR2 YYEKEE (reference sequence). Trimming at V came to 3 bases and at J to 5 bases, leaving 6 bases not matched to a gene.

There are many counts of this clonotype. The chain carries TRBV12-3 or TRBV12-4 and TRBJ2-5; unclear D gene. CDR3 length equals 11 residues. Trimming shortened V by 3 bases and J by 3 bases, and 2 bases separated the two germline ends. The CDR3 DNA sequence: TGTGCCAGCAGTTTCGAAGAGACCCAGTACTTC. It yields the protein CASSFEETQYF.

There are many counts of this clonotype. The rearrangement joins TRBV25-1 to TRBJ2-2; D is perhaps TRBD2 (6 bases). Germline V gives CDR1 MGHDK, CDR2 SYGVNS. This CDR3 comprises 15 residues. V lost 6 bases, J lost 2 bases, and 13 bases lay in between. This CDR3 reads CASRRTTDNTGELFF. As DNA, the CDR3 is TGTGCCAGCAGAAGGACTACCGACAACACCGGGGAGCTGTTTTTT.

This clonotype was recorded at least ten times. The chain is built from TRBV3-1 and TRBJ2-5; D gene ambiguous. Germline V gives CDR1 LGHDT, CDR2 YNNKEL (reference sequence). The V and J ends lost 5 bases and 5 bases respectively, with 18 bases between them. This CDR3 is built from 15 residues. The CDR3 DNA is TGTGCCAGCAGCTTCACGGCGAAGGCCAGGGAGACCCAGTACTTC. It encodes CASSFTAKARETQYF.

This clonotype has ten or more counts. The gene calls are TRBV5-1 and TRBJ2-6, with D perhaps matching TRBD1 (6 bases). Trimming took 0 bases from V and 0 from J, leaving 10 bases between them. The CDR3 sequence is 17 residues long. Germline assignment: CDR1 SGHRS and CDR2 YFSETQ. The CDR3 region has the DNA TGCGCCAGCAGCTTGGGGGACATACCCTCTGGGGCCAACGTCCTGACTTTC. Translated, it gives CASSLGDIPSGANVLTF.

The rearrangement links TRBV24-1 to TRBJ2-3, with D perhaps TRBD1 (6 bases). The CDR3 has 14 residues. Germline assignment: CDR1 KGHDR and CDR2 SFDVKD. Trimming took off 0 bases at V and 4 bases at J, with 7 bases between the two ends. In DNA form, the CDR3 reads TGTGCCACCAGTGATTTGCGACAGGCAGATACGCAGTATTTT. Translated, it gives CATSDLRQADTQYF.

The chain recombines TRBV11-2 with TRBJ1-2; D gene ambiguous. There are 11 residues in the CDR3. V was cut by 4 bases and J by 8 bases, with 8 bases left in between. Germline CDR1 is SGHAT and CDR2 is FQNNGV. The CDR3 here is CASSSSRGYTF. CDR3 coding DNA: TGTGCCAGCAGCTCCAGCAGGGGCTACACCTTC.

This clonotype appeared many times. The gene calls are TRBV3-1 and TRBJ1-1; no reliable D call. With 4 bases removed from V and 4 bases from J, the gap between germline ends came to 13 bases. Germline lookup yields CDR1 LGHDT and CDR2 YNNKEL (reference sequence). The CDR3 loop spans 14 amino acids. CDR3 in amino acids: CASSPSLARTEAFF. In DNA, the CDR3 is TGTGCCAGCAGCCCCTCCTTAGCCCGCACTGAAGCTTTCTTT.

In this sample, this clonotype turned up many times. V is TRBV19 and J is TRBJ1-2; no clear D. Germline V CDR1 and CDR2: LNHDA, SQIVND (reference sequence). The CDR3 runs to 15 residues. The V end lost 6 bases, the J end lost 5 bases, and 19 bases lay between the germline ends. CDR3 sequence (DNA): TGTGCCAGTAGCCAGGAGCGGACGGCGGTTTATGGCTACACCTTC. Protein: CASSQERTAVYGYTF. The variable domain in full, completed from reference TRBV19 and TRBJ1-2, reads DGGITQSPKYLFRKEGQNVTLSCEQNLNHDAMYWYRQDPGQGLRLIYYSQIVNDFQKGDIAEGYSVSREKKESFPLTVTSAQKNPTAFYLCASSQERTAVYGYTFGSGTRLTVV.